The entry below gives a single T cell receptor beta chain sequence along with its context. The antigen remains undetermined. A much more abundant neighbour one base away suggests this may be a read error. Amplification targeted TCR beta CDR3 regions from RNA transcripts. The HTBI set primed first-round TCR CDR3 RT-PCR. From the multiplex PCR reads, TCRdb called clonotypes with MiXCR, one entry per CDR3 protein. Here the sample spans under 450,000 distinct CDR3 sequences, approximately 18% being singletons. The record originates from a study of T cells in Graves' hyperthyroidism and ophthalmopathy. Findings and limits, study-wide: Ophthalmopathy, which appeared later, was predicted by the model a median roughly 6.5 months before onset.

Germline V gene lookup returns CDR1 LGHDT and CDR2 YNNKEL (reference sequence). Trimming pared 1 base from V and 3 bases from J, leaving 7 bases between. The CDR3 contains 15 residues. This TCR was sampled from a woman aged 30 to 39 with Graves' hyperthyroidism that later progressed to Graves' ophthalmopathy. This sequence joins TRBV3-1 and TRBJ2-6; D not certain. Specimen: blood. The CDR3 here is CASSQGFCGANVLTF. The CDR3 DNA reads as TGTGCCAGCAGCCAAGGTTTCTGTGGGGCCAACGTCCTGACTTTC.